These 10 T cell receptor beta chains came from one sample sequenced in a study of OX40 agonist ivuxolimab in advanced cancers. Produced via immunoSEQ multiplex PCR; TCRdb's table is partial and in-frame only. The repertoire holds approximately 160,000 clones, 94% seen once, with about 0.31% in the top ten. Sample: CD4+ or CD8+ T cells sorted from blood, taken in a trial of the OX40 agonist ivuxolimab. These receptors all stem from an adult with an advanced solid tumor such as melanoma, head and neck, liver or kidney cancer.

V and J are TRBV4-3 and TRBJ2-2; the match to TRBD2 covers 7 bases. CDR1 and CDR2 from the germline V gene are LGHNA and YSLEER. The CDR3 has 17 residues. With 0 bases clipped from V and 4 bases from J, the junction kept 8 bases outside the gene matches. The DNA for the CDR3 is TGCGCCAGCAGCCAAGATCTAGGCGGGGGAATCACCGGGGAGCTGTTTTTT. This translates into CASSQDLGGGITGELFF.

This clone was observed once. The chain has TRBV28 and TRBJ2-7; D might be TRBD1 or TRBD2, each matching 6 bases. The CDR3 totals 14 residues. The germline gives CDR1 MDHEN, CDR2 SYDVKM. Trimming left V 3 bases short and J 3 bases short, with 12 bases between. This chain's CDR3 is CASSFTGRLYEQYF. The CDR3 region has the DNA TGTGCCAGCAGTTTTACAGGGAGGCTCTACGAGCAGTACTTC. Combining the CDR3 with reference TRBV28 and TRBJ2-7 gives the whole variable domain DVKVTQSSRYLVKRTGEKVFLECVQDMDHENMFWYRQDPGLGLRLIYFSYDVKMKEKGDIPEGYSVSREKKERFSLILESASTNQTSMYLCASSFTGRLYEQYFGPGTRLTVT.

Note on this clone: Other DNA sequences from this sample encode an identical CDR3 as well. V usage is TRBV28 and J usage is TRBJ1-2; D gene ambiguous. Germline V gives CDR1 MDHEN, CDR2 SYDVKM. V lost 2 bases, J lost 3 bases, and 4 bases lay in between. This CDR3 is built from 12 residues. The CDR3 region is CASSLGYYGYTF. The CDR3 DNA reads TGTGCCAGCAGTTTAGGTTACTATGGCTACACCTTC.

In nucleotides, the CDR3 is TGTGCCAGTAGTTTCGGGGCTGGCACCTACGAGCAGTACTTC. Translated, it gives CASSFGAGTYEQYF. The rearrangement uses TRBV19 and TRBJ2-7; D could derive from TRBD1 or TRBD2 (5 bases each). V lost 5 bases to trimming and J lost 2 bases, with 13 bases between them. The CDR3 is 14 residues long. Germline CDR1 is LNHDA and CDR2 is SQIVND (reference sequence).

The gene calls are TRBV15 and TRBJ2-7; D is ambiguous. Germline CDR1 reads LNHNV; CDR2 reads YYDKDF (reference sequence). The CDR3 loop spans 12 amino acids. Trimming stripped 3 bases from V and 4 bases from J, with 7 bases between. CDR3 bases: TGTGCCACCAGCAGGGCCAAATACGAGCAGTACTTC. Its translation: CATSRAKYEQYF.

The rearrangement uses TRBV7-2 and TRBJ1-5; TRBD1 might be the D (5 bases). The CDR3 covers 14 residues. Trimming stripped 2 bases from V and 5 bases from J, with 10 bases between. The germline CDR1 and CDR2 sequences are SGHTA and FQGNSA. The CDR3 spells CASSLTQGDQPQHF. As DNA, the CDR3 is TGTGCCAGCAGCTTAACCCAGGGTGATCAGCCCCAGCATTTT.

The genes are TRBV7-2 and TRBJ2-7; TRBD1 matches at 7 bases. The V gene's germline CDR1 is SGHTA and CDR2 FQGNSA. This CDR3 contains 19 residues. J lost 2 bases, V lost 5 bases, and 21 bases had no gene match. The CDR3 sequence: CASSPKGGSGQPITYEQYF. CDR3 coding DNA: TGTGCCAGCAGCCCAAAAGGGGGATCGGGACAGCCTATTACCTACGAGCAGTACTTC.

For the CDR3, the DNA is TGTGCCAGCAGCCCGACATACGCTGGCGGGAGGGCCGGTAGTGAGCAGTTCTTC. It translates to CASSPTYAGGRAGSEQFF. This chain joins TRBV7-3 and TRBJ2-1, with 9 bases that match TRBD2. Trimming cost V 5 bases and J 9 bases; bases outside gene matches: 20. CDR3 length: 18 amino acids. Germline loops: CDR1 SGHTA, CDR2 FQGTGA.

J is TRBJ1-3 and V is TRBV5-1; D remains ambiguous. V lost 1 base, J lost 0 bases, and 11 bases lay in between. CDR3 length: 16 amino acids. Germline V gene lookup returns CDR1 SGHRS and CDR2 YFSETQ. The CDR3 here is CASSLYSPHSGNTIYF. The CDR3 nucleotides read TGCGCCAGCAGCTTGTATTCGCCCCACTCTGGAAACACCATATATTTT. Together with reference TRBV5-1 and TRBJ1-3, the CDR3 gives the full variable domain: KAGVTQTPRYLIKTRGQQVTLSCSPISGHRSVSWYQQTPGQGLQFLFEYFSETQRNKGNFPGRFSGRQFSNSRSEMNVSTLELGDSALYLCASSLYSPHSGNTIYFGEGSWLTVV.

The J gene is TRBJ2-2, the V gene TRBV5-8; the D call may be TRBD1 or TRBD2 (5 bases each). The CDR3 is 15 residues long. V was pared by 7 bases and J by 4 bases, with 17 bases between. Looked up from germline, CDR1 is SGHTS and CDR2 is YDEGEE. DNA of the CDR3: TGTGCCAGCGGTGGAGGAGCAGGGATCACCGGGGAGCTGTTTTTT. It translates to CASGGGAGITGELFF.